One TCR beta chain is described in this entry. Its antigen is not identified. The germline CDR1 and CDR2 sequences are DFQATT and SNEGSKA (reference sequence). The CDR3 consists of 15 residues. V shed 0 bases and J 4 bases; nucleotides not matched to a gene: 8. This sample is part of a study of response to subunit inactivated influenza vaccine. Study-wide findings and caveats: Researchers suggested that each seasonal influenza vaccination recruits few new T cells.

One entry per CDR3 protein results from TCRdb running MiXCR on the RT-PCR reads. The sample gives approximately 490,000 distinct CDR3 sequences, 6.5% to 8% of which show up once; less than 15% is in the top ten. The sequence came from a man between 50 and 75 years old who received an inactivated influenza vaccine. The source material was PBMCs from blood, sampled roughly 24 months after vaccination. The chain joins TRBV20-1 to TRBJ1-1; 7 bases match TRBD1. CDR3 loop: CSARDLRGQGTEAFF. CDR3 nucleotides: TGCAGTGCTAGAGATCTGAGGGGGCAAGGCACTGAAGCTTTCTTT.